The rows below give T cell receptor beta chains drawn from one sample of a study of T-cell memory formation after mild COVID-19. TCRdb re-analysed the 5' RACE reads in MiXCR, keeping a single row per CDR3 protein. The profile shows about 150,000 distinct CDR3 sequences, about 6.1% of them singletons. Source material: PBMCs or a T cell subset sorted from them (not recorded which). These receptors came from an adult woman who had mild COVID-19 (a few samples of this study predate the infection). Cell type and time point are not known. The conserved cysteine and the conserved F or W are not part of the CDR3 here. Fields, in order: clone size, V gene, CDR3 protein. Rows may omit the clone size; those that give it use once, few, many or a size class.

size: -; V: TRBV12-3/TRBV12-4; CDR3: ASSFGGWGTQY
size: -; V: TRBV30; CDR3: AWVRMPYNSPLH
size: -; V: TRBV24-1; CDR3: ATSDWDQRGYT
size: -; V: TRBV12-3/TRBV12-4; CDR3: AGQTTVNTEAF
size: -; V: TRBV5-1; CDR3: ASSSGTGDYEQY
size: many; V: TRBV29-1; CDR3: SGGGLLAGVDTQY
size: few; V: TRBV18; CDR3: ASSPSRSPLETQY
size: few; V: TRBV7-9; CDR3: ASSRPLGSGGAVNEQF
size: many; V: TRBV5-1; CDR3: ASTLLAGDTEAF
size: -; V: TRBV29-1; CDR3: SANRGETQY
size: many; V: TRBV7-9; CDR3: ASSSRAGGGGDTQY
size: many; V: TRBV3-1; CDR3: ASSQDSSSGGQETQY
size: many; V: TRBV29-1; CDR3: SVEVDVGGYT
size: many; V: TRBV4-3; CDR3: ASSQNRNYGYT
size: -; V: TRBV18; CDR3: ASSKGRASSYNEQF
size: -; V: TRBV7-9; CDR3: ASSLRGGAGEKLF
size: many; V: TRBV20-1; CDR3: SARNRRVGGTDTQY
size: few; V: TRBV9; CDR3: ASSVSGSQRTGELF
size: few; V: TRBV11-3; CDR3: ASSLGRTGGAYNEQF
size: many; V: TRBV12-3/TRBV12-4; CDR3: ASSSGPGTELSGANVLT
size: few; V: TRBV20-1; CDR3: SARGGSGRAEQF
size: many; V: TRBV5-1; CDR3: ASSEVGGGSYNEQF
size: few; V: TRBV12-3/TRBV12-4; CDR3: ASRPTTGQPQH
size: few; V: TRBV4-1; CDR3: ASSQSTGGVYNEQF
size: many; V: TRBV7-9; CDR3: ASSSIQGPYNEQF
size: few; V: TRBV10-3; CDR3: AIRREHGTGEQY
size: many; V: TRBV12-3/TRBV12-4; CDR3: ASSLYGDNQPQH
size: many; V: TRBV20-1; CDR3: SARGQGWDIQY
size: many; V: TRBV7-8; CDR3: ASSRLAGGLNEQF
size: many; V: TRBV5-1; CDR3: ASSIEGGLSTEAF
size: few; V: TRBV20-1; CDR3: SAASGPETSRQY
size: -; V: TRBV12-3/TRBV12-4; CDR3: ASSFRIGPYEQY
size: many; V: TRBV5-1; CDR3: ASSLEGWGETQY
size: few; V: TRBV20-1; CDR3: SARDPGRKETQY
size: -; V: TRBV5-5; CDR3: ASSQGTGVTDTQY
size: few; V: TRBV14; CDR3: ASSQEIKGSPLH
size: few; V: TRBV28; CDR3: ASSPPRGGYGYT
size: -; V: TRBV20-1; CDR3: SASPGSNDNEQF
size: few; V: TRBV7-3; CDR3: ASSLTPVSSYNEQF
size: many; V: TRBV7-7; CDR3: ASSPSGGGETQY
size: many; V: TRBV4-1; CDR3: ASSQDLDRGHEQY
size: -; V: TRBV21-1; CDR3: ASSKGLGGRSTGELF
size: many; V: TRBV12-3/TRBV12-4; CDR3: ASRMRTDMNTEAF
size: many; V: TRBV7-9; CDR3: ASSLGGTGNQETQY
size: -; V: TRBV12-3/TRBV12-4; CDR3: ASSLGSSARQGSEAF
size: -; V: TRBV24-1; CDR3: ATSDLTSGRGLEETQY
size: -; V: TRBV12-3/TRBV12-4; CDR3: ATVQVLEAF
size: many; V: TRBV25-1; CDR3: ASSAPTGVLT